This T cell receptor beta chain derives from a study of control samples from healthy donors and cancer patients. There are 15 residues in the CDR3. V lost 5 bases and J lost 0; bases outside the gene matches: 3. CDR1 LNHDA and CDR2 SQIVND come from the germline V gene (reference sequence). Using immunoSEQ multiplex PCR, the repertoire was profiled, and TCRdb retains in-frame clones only, with some absent. The table lists roughly 190,000 clones, 91% of them singletons, with less than 2% in the top ten. In the case of this clone: Other DNA sequences within the sample encode an identical CDR3.

The sequence came from a man aged 30-40 years in good health. The V gene is TRBV19, the J gene TRBJ1-2; 10 nucleotides agree with TRBD1. Sequences were obtained from blood. CDR3 sequence (DNA): TGTGCCAGTAGTCTCGGACAGGGGGCTAACTATGGCTACACCTTC. Its translation is CASSLGQGANYGYTF.